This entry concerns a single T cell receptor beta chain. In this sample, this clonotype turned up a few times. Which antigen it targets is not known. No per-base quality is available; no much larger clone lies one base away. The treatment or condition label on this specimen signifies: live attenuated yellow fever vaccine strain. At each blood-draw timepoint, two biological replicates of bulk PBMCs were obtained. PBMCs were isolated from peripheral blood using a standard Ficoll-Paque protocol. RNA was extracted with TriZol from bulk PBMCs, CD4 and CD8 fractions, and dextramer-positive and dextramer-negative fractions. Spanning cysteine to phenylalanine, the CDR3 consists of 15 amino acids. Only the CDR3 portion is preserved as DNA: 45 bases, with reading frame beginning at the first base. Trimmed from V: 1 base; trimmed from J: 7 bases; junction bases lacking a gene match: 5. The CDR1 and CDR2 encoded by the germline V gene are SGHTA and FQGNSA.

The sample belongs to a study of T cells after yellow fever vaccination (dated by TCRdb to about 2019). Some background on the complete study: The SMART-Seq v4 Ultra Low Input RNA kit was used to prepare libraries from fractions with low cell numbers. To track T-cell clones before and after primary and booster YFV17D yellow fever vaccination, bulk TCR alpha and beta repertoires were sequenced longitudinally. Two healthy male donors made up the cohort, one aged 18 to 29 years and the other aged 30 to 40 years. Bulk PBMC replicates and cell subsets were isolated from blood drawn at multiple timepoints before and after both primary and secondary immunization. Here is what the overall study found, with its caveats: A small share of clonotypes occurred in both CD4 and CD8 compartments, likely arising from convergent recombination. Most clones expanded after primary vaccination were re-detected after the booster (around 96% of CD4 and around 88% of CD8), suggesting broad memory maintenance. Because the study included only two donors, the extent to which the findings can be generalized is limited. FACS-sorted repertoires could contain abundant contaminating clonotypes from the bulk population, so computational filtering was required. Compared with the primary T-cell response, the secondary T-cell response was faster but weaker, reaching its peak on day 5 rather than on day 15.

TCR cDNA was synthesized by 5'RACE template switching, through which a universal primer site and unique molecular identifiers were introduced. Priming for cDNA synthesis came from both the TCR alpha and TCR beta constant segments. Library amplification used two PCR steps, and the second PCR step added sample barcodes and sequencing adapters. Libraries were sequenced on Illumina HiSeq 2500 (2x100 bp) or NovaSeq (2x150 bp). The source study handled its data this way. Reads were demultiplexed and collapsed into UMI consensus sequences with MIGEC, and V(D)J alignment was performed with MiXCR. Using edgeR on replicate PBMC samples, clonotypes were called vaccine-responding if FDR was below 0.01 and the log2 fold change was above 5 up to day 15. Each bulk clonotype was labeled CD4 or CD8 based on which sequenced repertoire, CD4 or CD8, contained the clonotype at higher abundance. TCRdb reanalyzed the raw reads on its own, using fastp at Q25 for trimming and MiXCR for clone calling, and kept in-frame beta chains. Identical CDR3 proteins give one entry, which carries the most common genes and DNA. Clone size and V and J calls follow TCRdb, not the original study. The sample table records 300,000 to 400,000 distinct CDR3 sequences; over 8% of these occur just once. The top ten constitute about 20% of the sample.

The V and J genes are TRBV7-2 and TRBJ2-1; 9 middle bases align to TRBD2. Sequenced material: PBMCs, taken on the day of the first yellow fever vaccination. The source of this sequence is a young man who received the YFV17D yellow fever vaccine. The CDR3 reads CASSLDLAGKNEQFF. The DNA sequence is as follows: TGTGCCAGCAGCTTAGATCTAGCGGGGAAGAATGAGCAGTTCTTC.